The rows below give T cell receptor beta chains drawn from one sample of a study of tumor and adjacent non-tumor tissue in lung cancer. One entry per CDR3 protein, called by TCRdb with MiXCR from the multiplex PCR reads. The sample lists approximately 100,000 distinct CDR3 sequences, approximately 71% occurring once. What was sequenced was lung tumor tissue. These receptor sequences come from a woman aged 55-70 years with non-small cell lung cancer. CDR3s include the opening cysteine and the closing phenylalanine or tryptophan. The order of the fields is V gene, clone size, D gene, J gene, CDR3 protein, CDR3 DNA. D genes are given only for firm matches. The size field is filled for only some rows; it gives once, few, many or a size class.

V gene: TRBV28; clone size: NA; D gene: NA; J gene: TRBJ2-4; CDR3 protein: CASGLGGEGIQYF; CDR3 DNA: TGTGCCAGCGGTTTAGGGGGAGAGGGCATTCAGTACTTC
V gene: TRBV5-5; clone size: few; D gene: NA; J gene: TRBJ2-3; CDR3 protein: CASPGEGPTDTQYF; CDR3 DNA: TGTGCCAGCCCAGGGGAGGGGCCCACAGATACGCAGTATTTT
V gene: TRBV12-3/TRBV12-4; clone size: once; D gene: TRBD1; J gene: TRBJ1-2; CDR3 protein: CTSSTRQGFLLRDGYTF; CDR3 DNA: TGTACCAGCAGTACCCGACAGGGTTTCCTCCTAAGGGATGGCTACACCTTC
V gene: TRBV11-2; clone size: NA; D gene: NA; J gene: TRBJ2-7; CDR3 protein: CTSSISGHEQYF; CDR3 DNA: TGTACCAGCAGCATATCTGGCCACGAGCAGTACTTC
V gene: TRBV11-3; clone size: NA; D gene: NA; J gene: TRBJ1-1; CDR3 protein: CVSSYTQNTEAFF; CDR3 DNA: TGTGTCAGCAGCTATACTCAGAACACTGAAGCTTTCTTT
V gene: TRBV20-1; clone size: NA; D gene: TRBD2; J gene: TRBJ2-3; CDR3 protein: CSATLGLAGIENTQYF; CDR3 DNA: TGCAGTGCTACCCTTGGACTAGCGGGGATCGAAAATACGCAGTATTTT
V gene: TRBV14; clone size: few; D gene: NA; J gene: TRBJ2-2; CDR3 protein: CASSPPGTLNTGELFF; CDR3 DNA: TGTGCCAGCAGCCCTCCCGGGACTTTAAACACCGGGGAGCTGTTTTTT
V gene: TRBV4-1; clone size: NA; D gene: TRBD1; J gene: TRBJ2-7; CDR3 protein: CASSQAGQGDEQYF; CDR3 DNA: TGCGCCAGCAGTCAGGCGGGACAGGGAGACGAGCAGTACTTC
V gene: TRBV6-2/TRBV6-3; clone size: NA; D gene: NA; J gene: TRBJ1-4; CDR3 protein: CASNGTDATNEKLFF; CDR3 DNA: TGTGCCAGTAATGGAACAGACGCAACTAATGAAAAACTGTTTTTT
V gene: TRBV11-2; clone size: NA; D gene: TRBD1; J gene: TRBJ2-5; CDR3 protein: CVGSSTGTGSGTQYF; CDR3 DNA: TGTGTCGGCAGCTCGACAGGGACAGGGAGCGGGACCCAGTACTTC
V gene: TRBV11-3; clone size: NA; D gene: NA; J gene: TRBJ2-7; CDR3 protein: CASSLWQDTSYEQYF; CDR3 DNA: TGTGCCAGCAGCTTGTGGCAGGACACTTCTTACGAGCAGTACTTC
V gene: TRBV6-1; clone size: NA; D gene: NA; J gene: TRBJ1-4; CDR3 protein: CAGSSAGEQANEKLFF; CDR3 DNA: TGTGCCGGCAGTTCGGCGGGGGAGCAGGCTAATGAAAAACTGTTTTTC
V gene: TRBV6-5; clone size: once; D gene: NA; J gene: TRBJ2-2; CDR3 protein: CAGSYDSGAGELFF; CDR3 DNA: TGTGCCGGCAGTTACGATTCGGGCGCCGGGGAGCTGTTTTTT
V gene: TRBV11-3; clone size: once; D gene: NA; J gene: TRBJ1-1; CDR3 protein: CADSLDSGRGTEAFF; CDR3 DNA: TGTGCCGACAGCTTAGATTCGGGGAGAGGTACTGAAGCTTTCTTT
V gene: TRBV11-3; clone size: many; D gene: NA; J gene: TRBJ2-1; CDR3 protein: CASGPRGPGYNEQFF; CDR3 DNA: TGTGCCAGCGGCCCCAGAGGGCCGGGCTACAATGAGCAGTTCTTC
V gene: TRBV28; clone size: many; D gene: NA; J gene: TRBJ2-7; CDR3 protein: CASREMRGEQYF; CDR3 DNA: TGTGCCAGCAGGGAGATGAGGGGCGAGCAGTACTTC
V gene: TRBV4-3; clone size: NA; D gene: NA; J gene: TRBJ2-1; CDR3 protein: CVSSQIFPTTGSSYNEQFF; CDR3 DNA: TGCGTCAGCAGCCAAATCTTCCCGACAACGGGAAGCTCCTACAATGAGCAGTTCTTC
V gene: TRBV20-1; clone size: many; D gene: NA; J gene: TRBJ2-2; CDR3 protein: CSARDSQAGELFF; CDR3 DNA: TGCAGTGCTAGGGATAGTCAGGCCGGGGAGCTGTTTTTT
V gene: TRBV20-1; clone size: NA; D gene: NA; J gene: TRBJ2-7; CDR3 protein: CSARIPTLTGSYELYF; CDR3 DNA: TGCAGTGCTAGAATCCCCACCCTTACAGGCTCCTACGAGCTGTACTTC
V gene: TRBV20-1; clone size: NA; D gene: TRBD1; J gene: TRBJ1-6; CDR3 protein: CSAMVRGTGPGSYNSPLHF; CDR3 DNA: TGCAGTGCTATGGTTAGGGGGACAGGGCCAGGCTCCTATAATTCACCCCTCCACTTT
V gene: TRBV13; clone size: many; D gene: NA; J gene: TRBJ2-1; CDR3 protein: CASSLRVASYNEQFF; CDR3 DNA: TGTGCCAGCAGCTTACGCGTTGCCTCCTACAATGAGCAGTTCTTC
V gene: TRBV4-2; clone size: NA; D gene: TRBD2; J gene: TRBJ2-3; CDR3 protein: CASSQTSKWEGTNTQYF; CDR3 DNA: TGTGCCAGCAGTCAGACTTCAAAGTGGGAGGGAACAAATACGCAGTATTTT
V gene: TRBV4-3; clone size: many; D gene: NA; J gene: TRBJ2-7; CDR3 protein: CASSQTLESYEQYF; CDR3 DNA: TGCGCCAGCAGCCAGACTTTAGAGTCCTACGAGCAGTACTTC
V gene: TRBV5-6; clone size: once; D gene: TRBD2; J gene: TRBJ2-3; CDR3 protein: CASSLLAEVHSSTDTQYF; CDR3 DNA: TGTGCCAGCAGCTTGCTAGCGGAGGTTCATTCTAGCACTGATACGCAGTATTTT
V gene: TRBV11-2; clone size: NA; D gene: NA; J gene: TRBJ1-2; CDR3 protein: CASSLVRGADYGCTF; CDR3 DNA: TGTGCCAGCAGCTTAGTTCGGGGGGCCGACTATGGCTGCACCTTC
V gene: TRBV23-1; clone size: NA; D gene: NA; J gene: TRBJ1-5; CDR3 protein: CASRRIKFNQPQHF; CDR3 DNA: TGCGCCAGCAGAAGGATCAAATTCAATCAGCCCCAGCATTTT
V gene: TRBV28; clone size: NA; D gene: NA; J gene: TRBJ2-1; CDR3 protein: CAIRPTDSTPGNEQFF; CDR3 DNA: TGTGCCATCAGGCCCACGGATTCCACCCCAGGGAATGAGCAGTTCTTC
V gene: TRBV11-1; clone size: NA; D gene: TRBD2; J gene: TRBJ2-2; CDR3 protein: CASSPRLAGETTRELLF; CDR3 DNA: TGTGCCAGCAGCCCGCGACTAGCGGGAGAAACCACCAGGGAGCTGTTATTT
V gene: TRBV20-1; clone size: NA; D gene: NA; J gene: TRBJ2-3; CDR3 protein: CSAKWESTYTQYF; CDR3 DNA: TGCAGTGCTAAGTGGGAGAGCACATATACACAGTATTTT
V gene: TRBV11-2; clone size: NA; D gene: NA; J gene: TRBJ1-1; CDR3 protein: CASSLTPGPNAEAFF; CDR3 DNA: TGTGCCAGCAGCTTGACCCCCGGTCCAAACGCTGAAGCTTTCTTT
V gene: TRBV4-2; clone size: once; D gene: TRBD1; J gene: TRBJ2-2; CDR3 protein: CASSQGGQEGAGELFF; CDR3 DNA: TGTGCCAGCAGCCAGGGGGGACAGGAGGGGGCCGGGGAGCTGTTTTTC
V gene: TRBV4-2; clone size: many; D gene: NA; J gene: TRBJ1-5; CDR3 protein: CASSQEQSPHQPQHF; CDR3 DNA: TGTGCCAGCAGCCAAGAACAGTCCCCCCATCAGCCCCAGCATTTT
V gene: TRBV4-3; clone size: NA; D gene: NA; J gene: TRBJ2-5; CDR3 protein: CVRSQEWRDQETQYF; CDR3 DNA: TGCGTCAGAAGCCAAGAGTGGCGGGACCAAGAGACCCAGTACTTC
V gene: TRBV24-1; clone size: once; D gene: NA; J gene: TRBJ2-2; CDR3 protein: CVNSDLQGNTGELFF; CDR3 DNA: TGTGTCAACAGTGATTTACAGGGCAACACCGGGGAGCTGTTTTTT
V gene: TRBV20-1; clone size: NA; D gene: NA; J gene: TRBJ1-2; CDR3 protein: CSDRDRTGQRKGEGYGYTF; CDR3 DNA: TGCAGTGATAGAGATCGGACGGGGCAGAGGAAAGGAGAAGGCTATGGCTACACCTTC
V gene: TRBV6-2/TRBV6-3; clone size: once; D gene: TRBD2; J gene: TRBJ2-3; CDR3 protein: CASSSDGGAPDTQYF; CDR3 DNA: TGTGCCAGTAGTTCGGACGGGGGGGCCCCAGATACGCAGTATTTT
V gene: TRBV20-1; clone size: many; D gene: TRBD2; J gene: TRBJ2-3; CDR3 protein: CSALGLAGDTQYF; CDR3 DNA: TGCAGTGCCCTAGGACTAGCGGGGGATACGCAGTATTTT
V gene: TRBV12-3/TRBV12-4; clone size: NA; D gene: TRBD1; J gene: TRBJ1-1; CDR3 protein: CTSSLDLGQWNIEAFF; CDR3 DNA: TGTACCAGCAGTTTAGATTTGGGACAGTGGAACATTGAAGCTTTCTTT
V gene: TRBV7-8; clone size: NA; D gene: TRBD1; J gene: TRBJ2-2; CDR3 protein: CACWTGNAGELLF; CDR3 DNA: TGTGCCTGCTGGACAGGGAACGCCGGGGAGCTGTTATTT
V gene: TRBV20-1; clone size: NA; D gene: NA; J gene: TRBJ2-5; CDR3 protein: CSAFSSGMGETQYF; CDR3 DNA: TGCAGTGCCTTTAGTAGTGGGATGGGGGAGACCCAGTACTTC
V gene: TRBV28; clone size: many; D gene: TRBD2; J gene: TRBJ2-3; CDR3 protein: CAGKGTSDADTQYF; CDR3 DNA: TGTGCCGGCAAAGGGACTAGCGACGCAGATACGCAGTATTTT
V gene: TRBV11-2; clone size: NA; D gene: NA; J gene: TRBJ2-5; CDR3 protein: CPSSQQGGQETKYF; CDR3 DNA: TGTCCCAGCAGTCAACAGGGCGGTCAAGAGACCAAGTACTTC
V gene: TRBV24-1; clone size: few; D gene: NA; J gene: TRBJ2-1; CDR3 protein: CATSWSQKPFNEQFF; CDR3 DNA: TGTGCCACCTCTTGGTCGCAAAAACCGTTCAATGAGCAGTTCTTC
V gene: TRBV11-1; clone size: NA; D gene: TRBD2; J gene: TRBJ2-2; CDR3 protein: CASSSRLAGEATGELSF; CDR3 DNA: TGTGCCAGCAGCTCGCGACTAGCGGGAGAAGCCACCGGGGAACTGTCTTTT
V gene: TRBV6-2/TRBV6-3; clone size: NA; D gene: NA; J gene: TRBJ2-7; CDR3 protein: CANSCSEGTTYEQYF; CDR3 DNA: TGTGCCAACAGTTGCTCTGAGGGAACCACCTACGAGCAGTACTTC